The count of the clone carrying this TCR beta chain is one. Its antigen remains unidentified. The table came from immunoSEQ multiplex PCR; TCRdb's copy has only in-frame clones and leaves some out. The sample includes more than 8,500 clones, around 60% of them seen just once. CDR1 is MNHEY, CDR2 SMNVEV, per germline (reference sequence). The CDR3 sequence is 15 residues long. The ends were cut back, 6 bases at V and 1 base at J, with 13 bases in the middle. This sample is part of a study of cytotoxic CD8 clonotypes in ibrutinib-treated CLL. Turning to the study itself: The patients, some 12 relapsed/refractory and fewer than 16 treatment-naive, included about 17 who were IGHV unmutated. Study-wide findings and caveats: Clonality showed a rise at ibrutinib response that reversed toward baseline at progression. Baseline values of clonality outstripped age-matched healthy donors and followed circulating CD8+ T-cell counts.

This sequence joins TRBV27 and TRBJ1-3; D might be TRBD1 (5 bases). The sequence was obtained from a human donor with chronic lymphocytic leukemia. The material was PBMCs, obtained before ibrutinib treatment. CDR3 in DNA: TGTGCCAGCAGCCCAAGAGGGGCGTCTGGAAACACCATATATTTT. Encoded protein: CASSPRGASGNTIYF.